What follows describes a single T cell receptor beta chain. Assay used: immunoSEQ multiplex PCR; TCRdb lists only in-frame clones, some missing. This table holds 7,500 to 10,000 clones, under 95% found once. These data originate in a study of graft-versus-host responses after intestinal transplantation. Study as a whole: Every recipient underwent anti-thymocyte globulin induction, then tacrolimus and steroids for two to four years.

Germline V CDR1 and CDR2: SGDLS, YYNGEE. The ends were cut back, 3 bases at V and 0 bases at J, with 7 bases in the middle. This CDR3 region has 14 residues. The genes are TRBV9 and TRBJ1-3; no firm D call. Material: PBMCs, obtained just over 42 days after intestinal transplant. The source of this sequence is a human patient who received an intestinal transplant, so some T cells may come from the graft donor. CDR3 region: CASSGSTSGNTIYF. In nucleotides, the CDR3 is TGTGCCAGCAGCGGGTCGACCTCTGGAAACACCATATATTTT.